This TCR beta chain was found in a study of T cell responses to AZD1222 COVID-19 vaccine listed by TCRdb under 2021. Background for the entire study: TCR sequencing covered roughly 230 trial participants: 200 to 210 given two doses of AZD1222 and some 25 given two doses of MenACWY control vaccine. Trial participants were enrolled by age into subgroups of 18-55, 56-69 and 70-plus years, and approximately 150, 30 and 60 TCR-sequenced participants, respectively, were included in these subgroups.

The germline V end is reduced by 6 bases and the J end by 0 bases; junction bases left unmatched: 18. There are 20 amino acids in the CDR3, from cysteine to phenylalanine inclusive. Of the read, only the CDR3 DNA is kept; its 60 bases are in frame from base 1. The CDR1 and CDR2 encoded by the germline V gene are MDHEN and SYDVKM. The CDR3 regions of human TCRbeta chains were subjected to immunosequencing. Per the original workflow: TCRs in the repertoires were compared against a reference library of SARS-CoV-2-specific TCRs that had been generated with the MIRA antigen-specificity platform. Breadth meant the fraction of unique TCRs that were SARS-CoV-2-associated, whereas depth meant the fraction of total T cells that were SARS-CoV-2-associated. Using the MIRA data, each spike-specific TCR was mapped to the spike region that the TCR reacts to and placed in a CD4 or CD8 class. Log10-transformed breadth and depth values were compared by one-way ANOVA with Sidak's multiple comparisons tests. TCRdb retrieved this table from immuneACCESS and kept in-frame rearrangements only. Not all clones are present; in checked studies, unresolved V genes account for under half, and no reason is known for the remainder. D and trimming come from the DNA, and the V and J calls and clone size come from that table. The sample includes 150,000 to 200,000 clones, with under 95% observed a single time. Approximately 0.98% of the sample is taken by the ten largest.

What the study reported, not specific to this receptor: The whole spike protein was spanned by vaccine-associated CD4 TCRs, and dominant responses were seen in regions 160-218 and 743-854. In the small 56-69-year group, the increase in depth fell short of significance, most likely because of low power. Spike-specific TCR breadth and depth rose significantly after two AZD1222 doses compared with day 0 and with MenACWY recipients. Conclusions about previously exposed vaccinees are limited, since just a handful of AZD1222 recipients were seropositive for SARS-CoV-2 at baseline. Because no samples from the day 14 peak response were available, repertoires could be characterized only after the peak T cell response. Most participants were white British and females outnumbered males, and the authors suggested that clonal diversity may have been underestimated. Reportedly, close to half of the unique spike-specific TCRs recognized epitopes lying outside the regions that are mutated in the B.1.351 and B.1.1.7 variants.

Turning to this clone: Its antigen is currently not known. No much larger clone exists at a distance of one base, and base qualities are not known.

In light of the paper, this sample's time point label describes: about 28 days (+/-7) after the second vaccine dose. AZD1222 recipients with second doses at about 4 weeks or about 12 weeks were pooled, because spike-specific TCR depth and breadth did not differ between schedules. Samples from vaccinated people were obtained from the UK trials COV001 and COV002, which included a single-blind randomized controlled phase 2/3 trial of AZD1222 (ChAdOx1 nCoV-19) in healthy adults. For TCRbeta chain sequencing, PBMC samples from trial participants were taken at day 0 and at day 28 after the second dose. Sequencing used peripheral blood, obtained 28 days after the second AZD1222 dose. The clonotype was recovered from an adult who received the AZD1222 COVID-19 vaccine. The sequence joins TRBV28 to TRBJ1-4; 8 central bases correspond to TRBD1. At the DNA level, the sequence is TGTGCCAGCAGACACCCGGCCGACAGGGGTTTTTTGGCAACTAATGAAAAACTGTTTTTT. Translated, it reads CASRHPADRGFLATNEKLFF.